This TCR beta chain was recovered during a study of breast tumors, draining lymph nodes, adjacent tissues. Regarding the study as a whole: Luminal-like breast cancer showed significantly higher tumor–nontumor repertoire similarity than basal-like.

MiXCR, applied by TCRdb to the multiplex PCR reads, yields one record per CDR3 protein. This sample has approximately 150,000 distinct CDR3 sequences, with 32% found just once. V was cut by 3 bases and J by 8 bases, with 20 bases left in between. The CDR3 runs to 16 residues. In germline, CDR1 is LGHNT, CDR2 FRNRAP. In its sample, this clonotype was seen many times. Its antigen is currently unknown. Samples came from axillary lymph nodes draining the breast cancer. The sequenced sample consisted of axillary lymph node tissue. The rearrangement uses TRBV12-5 and TRBJ2-1, with D perhaps matching TRBD1 or TRBD2 (5 bases each). The receptor's source is a female donor with breast cancer. Some clones in this sample may be carry-over from other donors' samples. The CDR3 region has the DNA TGTGCTAGTGGTTTAAAACCGGGGCCTCTAGGCCATGAGCAGTTCTTC. It encodes CASGLKPGPLGHEQFF.